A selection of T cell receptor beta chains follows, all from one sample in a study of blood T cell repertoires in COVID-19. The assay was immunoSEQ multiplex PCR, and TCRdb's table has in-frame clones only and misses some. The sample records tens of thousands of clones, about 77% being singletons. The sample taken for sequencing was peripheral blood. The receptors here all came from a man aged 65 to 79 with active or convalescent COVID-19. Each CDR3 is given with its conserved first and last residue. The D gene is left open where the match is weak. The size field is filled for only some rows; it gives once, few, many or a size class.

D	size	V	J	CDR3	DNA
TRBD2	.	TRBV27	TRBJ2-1	CASSPLGTSGRAGEQFF	TGTGCCAGCAGTCCACTAGGGACTAGCGGGAGGGCGGGTGAGCAGTTCTTC
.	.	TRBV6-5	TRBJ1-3	CASNTRDYSGNTIYF	TGTGCCAGCAATACAAGAGACTACTCTGGAAACACCATATATTTT
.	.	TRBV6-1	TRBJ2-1	CASSEAQRGNEQFF	TGTGCCAGCAGTGAAGCGCAAAGGGGAAATGAGCAGTTCTTC
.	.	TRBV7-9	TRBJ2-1	CASSLVASSSNNEQFF	TGTGCCAGCAGCTTAGTGGCTAGTTCTTCCAACAATGAGCAGTTCTTC
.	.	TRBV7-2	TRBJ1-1	CASSLRVQGNTEAFF	TGTGCCAGCAGCTTACGGGTTCAAGGAAACACTGAAGCTTTCTTT
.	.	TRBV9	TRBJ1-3	CASSSGGENTIYF	TGTGCCAGCAGCTCTGGGGGGGAAAACACCATATATTTT
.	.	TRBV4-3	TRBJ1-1	CASSLETGEGTEAFF	TGCGCCAGCAGCCTGGAGACAGGCGAAGGAACTGAAGCTTTCTTT
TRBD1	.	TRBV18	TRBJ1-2	CASSPGTGGDGYTF	TGTGCCAGCTCACCGGGGACAGGGGGCGATGGCTACACCTTC
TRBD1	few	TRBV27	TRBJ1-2	CASSPDRGRGYTF	TGTGCCAGCAGTCCGGACAGGGGCAGGGGCTACACCTTC
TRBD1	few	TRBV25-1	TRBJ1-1	CASSAGTGEAFF	TGTGCCAGCAGTGCCGGGACAGGGGAAGCTTTCTTT
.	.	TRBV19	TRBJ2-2	CASSSTRSTNTGELFF	TGTGCCAGTAGTAGTACCCGGTCCACGAACACCGGGGAGCTGTTTTTT
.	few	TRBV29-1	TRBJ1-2	CSVEDDPRYGYTF	TGCAGCGTTGAAGATGACCCGAGGTATGGCTACACCTTC
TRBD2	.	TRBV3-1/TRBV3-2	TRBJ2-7	CASSHLSGGFFKQYF	TGTGCCAGCAGCCACCTTAGCGGGGGATTCTTCAAGCAGTACTTC
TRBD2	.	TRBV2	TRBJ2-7	CASSLAGGPNEQYF	TGTGCCAGCAGTCTAGCGGGAGGGCCAAACGAGCAGTACTTC
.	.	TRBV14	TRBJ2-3	CASRRVGDVQDTQYF	TGTGCCAGCCGTAGAGTGGGAGACGTACAAGATACGCAGTATTTT
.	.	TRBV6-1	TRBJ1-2	CASSEWGDYGYTF	TGTGCCAGCAGTGAGTGGGGGGACTATGGCTACACCTTC
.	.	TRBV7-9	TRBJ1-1	CASSDYTPGTMNTEAFF	TGTGCCAGCAGCGACTATACGCCCGGGACAATGAACACTGAAGCTTTCTTT
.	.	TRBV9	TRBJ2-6	CASRQGPGANVLTF	TGTGCCAGCAGGCAGGGTCCCGGGGCCAACGTCCTGACTTTC
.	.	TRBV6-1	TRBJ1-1	CASSQEGVGDTEAFF	TGTGCCAGCAGTCAAGAGGGCGTCGGGGACACTGAAGCTTTCTTT
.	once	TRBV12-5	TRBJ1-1	CASGGAGAEAFF	TGTGCTAGTGGGGGGGCGGGGGCTGAAGCTTTCTTT
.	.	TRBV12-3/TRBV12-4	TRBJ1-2	CASSHPGGRGYTF	TGTGCCAGCAGTCATCCGGGAGGGAGGGGCTACACCTTC
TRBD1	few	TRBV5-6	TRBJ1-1	CASSLRRQGAEAFF	TGTGCCAGCAGCTTGAGGAGACAGGGGGCTGAAGCTTTCTTT
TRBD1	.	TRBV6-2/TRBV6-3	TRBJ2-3	CASSFTGGTDTQYF	TGTGCCAGCAGTTTTACAGGGGGCACAGATACGCAGTATTTT
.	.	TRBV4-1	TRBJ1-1	CASSQDGFPRTEAFF	TGCGCCAGCAGCCAAGACGGCTTCCCGAGGACTGAAGCTTTCTTT
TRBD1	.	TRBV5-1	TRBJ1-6	CASSSTGLDSPLHF	TGCGCCAGCAGCTCGACAGGGCTGGATTCACCCCTCCACTTT
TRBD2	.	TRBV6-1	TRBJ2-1	CASSEEGAGGKYNEQFF	TGTGCCAGCAGTGAAGAAGGAGCGGGGGGGAAATACAATGAGCAGTTCTTC
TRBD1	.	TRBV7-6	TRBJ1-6	CASSLLGQGNSPLHF	TGTGCCAGCAGCTTACTGGGACAGGGAAATTCACCCCTCCACTTT
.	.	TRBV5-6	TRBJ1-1	CASSLVGAGGTEAFF	TGTGCCAGCAGCTTGGTTGGGGCGGGGGGCACTGAAGCTTTCTTT
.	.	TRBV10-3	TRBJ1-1	CAISEYQGIEAFF	TGTGCCATCAGTGAGTACCAGGGCATCGAAGCTTTCTTT
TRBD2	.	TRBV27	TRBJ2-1	CASSPLGLAGYNEQFF	TGTGCCAGCAGTCCCCTGGGGCTAGCGGGTTACAATGAGCAGTTCTTC
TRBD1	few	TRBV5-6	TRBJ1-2	CASAGRGYYGYTF	TGTGCCAGTGCCGGCAGGGGGTACTATGGCTACACCTTC
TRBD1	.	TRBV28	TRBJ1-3	CATGTGEDTIYF	TGTGCCACCGGGACAGGGGAGGACACCATATATTTT
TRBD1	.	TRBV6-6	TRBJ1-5	CASTNRGEQPQHF	TGTGCCAGCACCAACAGGGGAGAGCAGCCCCAGCATTTT